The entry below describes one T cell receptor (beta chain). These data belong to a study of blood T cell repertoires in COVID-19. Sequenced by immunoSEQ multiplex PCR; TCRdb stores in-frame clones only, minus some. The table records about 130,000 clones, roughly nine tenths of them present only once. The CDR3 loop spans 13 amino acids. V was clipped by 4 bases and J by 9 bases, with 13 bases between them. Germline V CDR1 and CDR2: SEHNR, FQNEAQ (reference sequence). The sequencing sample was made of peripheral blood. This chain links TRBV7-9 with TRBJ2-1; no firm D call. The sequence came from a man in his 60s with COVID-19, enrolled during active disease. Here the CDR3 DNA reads TGTGCCAGCAGCTCGGCTCCAACGGGTGAGCAGTTCTTC. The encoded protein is CASSSAPTGEQFF.